Here is one T cell receptor (beta chain) with its context. CDR3 length: 13 residues. Germline V lookup: CDR1 MNHNY, CDR2 SVGAGI (reference sequence). V was trimmed by 8 bases and J by 10 bases, leaving 20 bases between them. This specimen belongs to a study of blood T cell repertoires in COVID-19. TCRdb keeps only in-frame clones here, not all; method: immunoSEQ multiplex PCR. The sample consists of some 170,000 clones, 87% of them appearing once. This chain joins TRBV6-6 and TRBJ2-5; D is unclear. Sequenced: PBMCs or T cells enriched from blood (not recorded which). The receptor was derived from a human donor with acute COVID-19. The donor label of this sample is uncertain. CDR3 protein: CASDPSDSLGQYF. The CDR3 region has the DNA TGTGCCAGCGACCCTTCCGACTCCCTGGGCCAGTACTTC.